This TCR beta chain was captured in a study of brain T cells in children with intractable seizures. Surgery cases with the highest brain T cell transcript signatures were chosen for sequencing. Patients received at least one anti-epileptic drug before surgery. Measured with immunoSEQ multiplex PCR; TCRdb has only the in-frame clones, and not every one. The data show fewer than 80,000 clones, approximately 94% seen once. The CDR3 is 12 amino acids. In germline, CDR1 is SGHNT, CDR2 YYREEE (reference sequence). V lost 0 bases and J lost 3, with 2 bases in between. This clone is a singleton in its sample. V is TRBV5-4 and J is TRBJ2-3; no clear D gene. The origin of this receptor is a boy less than two years old with focal cortical dysplasia and intractable seizures. This specimen was peripheral blood, taken at surgery. CDR3 sequence reads: CASSLDTDTQYF. CDR3 sequence (DNA): TGTGCCAGCAGCTTGGATACAGATACGCAGTATTTT.